This T cell receptor (beta chain) was captured in a study of T cell responses to AZD1222 COVID-19 vaccine. Study results and limitations: Seropositive AZD1222 recipients at baseline numbered only 6 or 7. The reported proportion of spike-specific TCRs targeting unmutated variant regions was nearly half. Distributed over spike, vaccine-associated CD4 TCRs predominated at 160-218 and 743-854.

Points on this clone: Its antigen is still unknown.

This CDR3 has 15 amino acids. Germline CDR1 and CDR2: SQVTM and ANQGSEA. V was cut by 4 bases and J by 2 bases, with 16 bases left in between. The repertoire was sequenced with immunoSEQ multiplex PCR; TCRdb's copy has only in-frame clones and lacks some. The sample has 70,000 to 95,000 clones, roughly 89% seen once. The clonotype originates from an adult in good health. Sequenced material: peripheral blood, taken on day 0 of MenACWY control vaccination. The chain uses TRBV29-1 and TRBJ2-3; either TRBD1 or TRBD2 may supply D (5 bases each). CDR3 protein: CSVGQGPLSTDTQYF. The CDR3 nucleotides are TGCAGCGTTGGTCAGGGACCCCTCTCCACAGATACGCAGTATTTT.